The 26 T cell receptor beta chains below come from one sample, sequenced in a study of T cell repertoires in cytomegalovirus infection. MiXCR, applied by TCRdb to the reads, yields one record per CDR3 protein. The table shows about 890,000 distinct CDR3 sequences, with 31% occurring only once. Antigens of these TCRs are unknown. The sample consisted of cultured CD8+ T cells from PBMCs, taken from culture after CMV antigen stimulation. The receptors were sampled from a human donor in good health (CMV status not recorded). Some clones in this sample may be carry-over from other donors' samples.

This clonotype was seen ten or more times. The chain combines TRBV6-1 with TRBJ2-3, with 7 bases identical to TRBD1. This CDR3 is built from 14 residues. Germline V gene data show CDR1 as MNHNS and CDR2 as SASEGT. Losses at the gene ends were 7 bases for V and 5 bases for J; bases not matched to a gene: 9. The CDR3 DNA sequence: TGTGCCAGCACCTTGACAGGGCGCCAAGATACGCAGTATTTT. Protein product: CASTLTGRQDTQYF.

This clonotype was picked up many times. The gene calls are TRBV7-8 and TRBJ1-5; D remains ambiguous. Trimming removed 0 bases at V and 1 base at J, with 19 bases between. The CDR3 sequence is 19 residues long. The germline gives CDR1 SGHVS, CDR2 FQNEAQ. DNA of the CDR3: TGTGCCAGCAGCTTAGCGGACCCTCGAACTGTGATAAGCAATCAGCCCCAGCATTTT. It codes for CASSLADPRTVISNQPQHF.

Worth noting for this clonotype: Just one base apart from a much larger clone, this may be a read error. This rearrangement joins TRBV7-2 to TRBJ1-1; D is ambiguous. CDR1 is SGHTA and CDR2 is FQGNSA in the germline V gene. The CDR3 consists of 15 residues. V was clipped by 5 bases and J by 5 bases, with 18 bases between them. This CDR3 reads CTSSRILSGVTEAFF. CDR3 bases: TGTACCAGCAGCCGCATACTTTCCGGGGTAACTGAAGCTTTCTTT.

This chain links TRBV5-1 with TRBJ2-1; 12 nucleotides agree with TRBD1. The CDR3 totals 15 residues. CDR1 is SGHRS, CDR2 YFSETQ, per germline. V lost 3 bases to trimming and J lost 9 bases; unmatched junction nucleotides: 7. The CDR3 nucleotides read TGCGCCAGCAGCTATGAAGGGACAGGGGGCCTTGAGCAGTTCTTC. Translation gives CASSYEGTGGLEQFF.

The CDR3 bases are TGTGCCAGCAGCGGTAGCGGGGGACTCTCCTACAATGAGCAGTTCTTC. Amino acid sequence: CASSGSGGLSYNEQFF. V gene TRBV6-6 combines with J gene TRBJ2-1, with 9 bases aligning to TRBD2. The CDR3 runs 16 residues. V shed 6 bases, J shed 0 bases, and the junction held 6 bases outside the gene matches. CDR1 MNHNY and CDR2 SVGAGI come from the germline V gene (reference sequence).

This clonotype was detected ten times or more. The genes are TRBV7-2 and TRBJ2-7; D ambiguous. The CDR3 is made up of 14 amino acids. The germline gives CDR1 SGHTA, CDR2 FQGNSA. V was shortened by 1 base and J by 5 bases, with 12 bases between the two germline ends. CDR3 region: CASSLGPGSHEQYV. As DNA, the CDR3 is TGTGCCAGCAGCTTAGGCCCGGGTTCCCACGAGCAGTACGTC.

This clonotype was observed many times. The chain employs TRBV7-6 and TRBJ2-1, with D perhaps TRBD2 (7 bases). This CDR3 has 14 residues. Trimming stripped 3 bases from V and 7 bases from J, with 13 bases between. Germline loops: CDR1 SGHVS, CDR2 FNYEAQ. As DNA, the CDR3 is TGTGCCAGCAGCTTGATGGGGGGGGCAAATGAGCAGTTCTTC. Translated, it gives CASSLMGGANEQFF. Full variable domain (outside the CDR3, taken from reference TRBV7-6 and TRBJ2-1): GAGVSQSPRYKVTKRGQDVALRCDPISGHVSLYWYRQALGQGPEFLTYFNYEAQQDKSGLPNDRFSAERPEGSISTLTIQRTEQRDSAMYRCASSLMGGANEQFFGPGTRLTVL.

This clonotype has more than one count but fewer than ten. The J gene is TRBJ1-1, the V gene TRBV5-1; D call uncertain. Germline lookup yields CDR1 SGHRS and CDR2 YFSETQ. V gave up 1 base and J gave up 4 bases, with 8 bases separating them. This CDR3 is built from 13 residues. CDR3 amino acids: CASSLKGITEAFF. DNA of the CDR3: TGCGCCAGCAGCTTGAAAGGGATCACTGAAGCTTTCTTT.

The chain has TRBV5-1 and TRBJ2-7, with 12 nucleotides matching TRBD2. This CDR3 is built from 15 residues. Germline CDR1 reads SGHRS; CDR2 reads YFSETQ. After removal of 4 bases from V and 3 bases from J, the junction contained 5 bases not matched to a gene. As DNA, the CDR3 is TGCGCCAGCAGCCCGCCGGGACTAGCGGGCTACGAGCAGTACTTC. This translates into CASSPPGLAGYEQYF.

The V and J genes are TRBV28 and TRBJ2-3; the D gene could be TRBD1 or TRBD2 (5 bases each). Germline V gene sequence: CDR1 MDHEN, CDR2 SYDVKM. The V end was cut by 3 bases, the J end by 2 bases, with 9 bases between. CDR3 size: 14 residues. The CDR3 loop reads CASSLGPPTDTQYF. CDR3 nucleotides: TGTGCCAGCAGTTTGGGACCACCCACAGATACGCAGTATTTT.

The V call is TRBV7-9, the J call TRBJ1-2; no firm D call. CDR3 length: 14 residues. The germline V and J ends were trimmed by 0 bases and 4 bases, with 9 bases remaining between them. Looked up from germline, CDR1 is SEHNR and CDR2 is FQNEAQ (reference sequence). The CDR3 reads CASSLARQIYGYTF. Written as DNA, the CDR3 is TGTGCCAGCAGCTTAGCTAGGCAGATCTATGGCTACACCTTC.

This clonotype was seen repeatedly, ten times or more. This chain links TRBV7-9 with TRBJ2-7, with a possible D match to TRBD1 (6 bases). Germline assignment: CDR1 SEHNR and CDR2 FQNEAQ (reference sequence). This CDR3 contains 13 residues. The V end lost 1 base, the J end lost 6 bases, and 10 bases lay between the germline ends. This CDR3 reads CASSLGPGVEQYF. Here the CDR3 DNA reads TGTGCCAGCAGCTTAGGGCCAGGGGTCGAGCAGTACTTC.

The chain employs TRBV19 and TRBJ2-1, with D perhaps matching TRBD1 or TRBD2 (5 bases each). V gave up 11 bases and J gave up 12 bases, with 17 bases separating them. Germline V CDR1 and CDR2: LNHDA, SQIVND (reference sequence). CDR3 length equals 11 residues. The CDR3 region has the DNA TGTGCCGTGGGGGAGCGGATCCGGCAGTTCTTC. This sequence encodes CAVGERIRQFF.

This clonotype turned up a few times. DNA of the CDR3: TGTGCCAGCAGCACTCCCGGGGCCACAGATACGCAGTATTTT. It specifies CASSTPGATDTQYF. The V call is TRBV27, the J call TRBJ2-3; perhaps D is TRBD1 or TRBD2 (5 bases each). Germline assignment: CDR1 MNHEY and CDR2 SMNVEV (reference sequence). The CDR3 runs 14 residues. Trimming removed 6 bases at V and 2 bases at J, with 12 bases between.

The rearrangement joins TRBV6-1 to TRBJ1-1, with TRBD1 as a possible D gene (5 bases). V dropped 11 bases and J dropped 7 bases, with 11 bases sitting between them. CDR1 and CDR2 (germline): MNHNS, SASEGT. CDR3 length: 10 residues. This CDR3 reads CAEGLLEAFF. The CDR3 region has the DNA TGTGCCGAGGGACTTCTTGAAGCTTTCTTT.

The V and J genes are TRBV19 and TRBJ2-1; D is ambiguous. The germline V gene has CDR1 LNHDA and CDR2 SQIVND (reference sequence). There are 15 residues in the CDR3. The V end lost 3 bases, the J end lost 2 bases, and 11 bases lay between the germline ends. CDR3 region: CASSIQADPYNEQFF. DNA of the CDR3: TGTGCCAGTAGTATTCAGGCAGACCCCTACAATGAGCAGTTCTTC.

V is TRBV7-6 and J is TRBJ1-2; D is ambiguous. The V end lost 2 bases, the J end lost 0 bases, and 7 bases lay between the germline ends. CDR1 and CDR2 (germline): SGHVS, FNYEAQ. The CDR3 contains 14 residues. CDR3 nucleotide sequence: TGTGCCAGCAGCTTAAGCAGATCTAACTATGGCTACACCTTC. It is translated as CASSLSRSNYGYTF.

Here the CDR3 DNA reads TGTGCCAGCAGTGGCGACAGGGGGCTGGCAGATACGCAGTATTTT. This encodes CASSGDRGLADTQYF. The chain uses TRBV6-5 and TRBJ2-3; the match to TRBD1 covers 10 bases. The J segment lost 4 bases and the V segment lost 5 bases, leaving 6 bases of the junction unmatched. This CDR3 is built from 15 residues. The germline gives CDR1 MNHEY, CDR2 SVGAGI.

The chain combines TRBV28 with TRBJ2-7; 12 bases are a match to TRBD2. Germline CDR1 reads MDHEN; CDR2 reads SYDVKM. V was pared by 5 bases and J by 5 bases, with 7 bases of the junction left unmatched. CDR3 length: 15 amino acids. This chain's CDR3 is CASSALAGGQNEQYV. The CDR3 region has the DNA TGTGCCAGCAGTGCCCTAGCGGGGGGGCAGAACGAGCAGTACGTC.

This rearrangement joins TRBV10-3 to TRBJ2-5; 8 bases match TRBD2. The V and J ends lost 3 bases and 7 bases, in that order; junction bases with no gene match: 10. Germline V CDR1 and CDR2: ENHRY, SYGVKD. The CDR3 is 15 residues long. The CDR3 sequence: CAISDGGGPLWTQYF. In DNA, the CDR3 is TGTGCCATCAGTGACGGGGGGGGGCCACTTTGGACCCAGTACTTC.

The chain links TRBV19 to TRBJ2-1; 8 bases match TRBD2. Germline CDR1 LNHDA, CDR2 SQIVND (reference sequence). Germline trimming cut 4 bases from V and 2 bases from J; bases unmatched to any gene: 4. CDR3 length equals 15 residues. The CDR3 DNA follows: TGTGCCAGTAGTAGACGGGGGGGGACCTACAATGAGCAGTTCTTC. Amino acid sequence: CASSRRGGTYNEQFF.

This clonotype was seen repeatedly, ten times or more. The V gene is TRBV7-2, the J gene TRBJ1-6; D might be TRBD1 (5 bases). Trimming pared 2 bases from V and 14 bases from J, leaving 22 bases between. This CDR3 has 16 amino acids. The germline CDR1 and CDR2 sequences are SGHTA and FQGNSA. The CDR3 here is CASSLNGGSRDWALHF. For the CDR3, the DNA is TGTGCCAGCAGCTTAAACGGGGGTTCAAGGGATTGGGCCCTCCACTTT.

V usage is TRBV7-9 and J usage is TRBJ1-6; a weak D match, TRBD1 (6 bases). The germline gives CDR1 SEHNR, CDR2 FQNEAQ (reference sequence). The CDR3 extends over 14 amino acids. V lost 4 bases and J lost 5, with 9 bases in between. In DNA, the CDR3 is TGTGCCAGCAGCTCAGGACAGAATAATTCACCCCTCCACTTT. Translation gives CASSSGQNNSPLHF.

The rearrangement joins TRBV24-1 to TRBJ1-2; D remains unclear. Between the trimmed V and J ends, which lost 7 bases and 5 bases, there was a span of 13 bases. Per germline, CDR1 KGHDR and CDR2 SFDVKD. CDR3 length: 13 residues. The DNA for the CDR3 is TGTGCCACCAGCGTCGACGACTGGTATGGCTACACCTTC. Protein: CATSVDDWYGYTF.

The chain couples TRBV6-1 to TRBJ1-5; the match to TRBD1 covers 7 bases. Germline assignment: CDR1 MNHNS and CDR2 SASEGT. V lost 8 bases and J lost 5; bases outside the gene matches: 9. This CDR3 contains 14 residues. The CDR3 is CASGEGARDQPQHF. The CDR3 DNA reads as TGTGCCAGCGGCGAGGGGGCTCGCGATCAGCCCCAGCATTTT.

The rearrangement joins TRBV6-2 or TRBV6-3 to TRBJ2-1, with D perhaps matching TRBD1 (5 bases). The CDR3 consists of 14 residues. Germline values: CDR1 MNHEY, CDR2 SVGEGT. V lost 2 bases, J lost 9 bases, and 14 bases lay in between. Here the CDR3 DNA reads TGTGCCAGCAGTTACGAGACAGTCCCGAGTGAGCAGTTCTTC. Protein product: CASSYETVPSEQFF.